Listed below are T cell receptor beta chains from one sample, sequenced in a study of T cells in Graves' hyperthyroidism and ophthalmopathy. TCRdb itself ran the multiplex PCR reads through MiXCR, one entry per CDR3 protein. Of approximately 430,000 distinct CDR3 sequences listed, approximately 14% are singletons. Sequenced: blood. The receptors derive from a woman younger than 30 with Graves' hyperthyroidism. Each CDR3 is given with its conserved first and last residue. The D gene is left open where the match is weak. For some rows the clone size is stated as once, few or many, or as a class when expanded; others skip it.

j_gene: TRBJ1-2; d_gene: -; v_gene: TRBV10-3; abundance: many; CDR3nt: TGTGCCATCAGTGAGCCTCAGGCACAGGGTCATGGCTACACCTTC; CDR3aa: CAISEPQAQGHGYTF
j_gene: TRBJ1-1; d_gene: -; v_gene: TRBV30; abundance: many; CDR3nt: TGTGCCTGGAACTCCGGGAGGCACACTGAAGCTCTCTTT; CDR3aa: CAWNSGRHTEALF
j_gene: TRBJ2-5; d_gene: TRBD2; v_gene: TRBV6-1; abundance: many; CDR3nt: TGTGCCAGCCGCGGCGGGGGGTCTCATGGGACCCAGTACTTC; CDR3aa: CASRGGGSHGTQYF
j_gene: TRBJ2-7; d_gene: -; v_gene: TRBV3-1; abundance: many; CDR3nt: TGTGCCAGCAGCCAAGACTACGAGCAGTACTTC; CDR3aa: CASSQDYEQYF
j_gene: TRBJ2-1; d_gene: TRBD2; v_gene: TRBV7-6; abundance: many; CDR3nt: TGTGCCAGCAGCCTACAGCGGGATAGGAATGAGCAGTTCTTC; CDR3aa: CASSLQRDRNEQFF
j_gene: TRBJ1-2; d_gene: -; v_gene: TRBV12-3/TRBV12-4; abundance: many; CDR3nt: TGTGCCAGCAGAGCGGGTTTCCCAACCTATGGCTACACCTTC; CDR3aa: CASRAGFPTYGYTF
j_gene: TRBJ1-3; d_gene: -; v_gene: TRBV6-5; abundance: many; CDR3nt: TGTGCCAGCAGTTACGGGCAGCTCTCTGGAAACACCATATATTTT; CDR3aa: CASSYGQLSGNTIYF
j_gene: TRBJ2-5; d_gene: TRBD2; v_gene: TRBV5-1; abundance: few; CDR3nt: TGCGCCAGCAGAGGGACTAGCCCTTGGGGGACCCAGTACTTC; CDR3aa: CASRGTSPWGTQYF
j_gene: TRBJ1-5; d_gene: -; v_gene: TRBV5-1; abundance: many; CDR3nt: TGCGCCAGCAGCCCTGGATCCGGGGACACCCGCAATCAGCCCCAGCATTTT; CDR3aa: CASSPGSGDTRNQPQHF
j_gene: TRBJ2-6; d_gene: TRBD2; v_gene: TRBV11-2; abundance: -; CDR3nt: TGTGCCAGCAGCTTCGGGGGGGCTGGGGCCAACGTCCTGACTTTC; CDR3aa: CASSFGGAGANVLTF
j_gene: TRBJ1-1; d_gene: TRBD1; v_gene: TRBV11-1; abundance: many; CDR3nt: TGTGCCAGCAGCTTTAGCTACCGTACAGGGGTCAACACTGAAGCTTTCTTT; CDR3aa: CASSFSYRTGVNTEAFF
j_gene: TRBJ2-3; d_gene: TRBD2; v_gene: TRBV5-5; abundance: many; CDR3nt: TGTGCCAGCAGCTCGACTAGCGGGAGGTTCACAGATACGCAGTATTTT; CDR3aa: CASSSTSGRFTDTQYF
j_gene: TRBJ2-2; d_gene: TRBD2; v_gene: TRBV7-2; abundance: few; CDR3nt: TGTGCCAGCAGCCCCGAGGCAGCGGGAGGTGCCACCGGGGAGCTGTTTTTT; CDR3aa: CASSPEAAGGATGELFF
j_gene: TRBJ2-5; d_gene: -; v_gene: TRBV29-1; abundance: many; CDR3nt: TGCAGCGTTGAATGTACAGCACAAGAGACCCAGTACTTC; CDR3aa: CSVECTAQETQYF
j_gene: TRBJ1-2; d_gene: -; v_gene: TRBV20-1; abundance: many; CDR3nt: TGCAGTGCAGGGTTGGGCATCTATGGCTACACCTTC; CDR3aa: CSAGLGIYGYTF
j_gene: TRBJ2-1; d_gene: -; v_gene: TRBV7-9; abundance: many; CDR3nt: TGTGCCAGCAGCCAAAACAATGAGCAGTTCTTC; CDR3aa: CASSQNNEQFF
j_gene: TRBJ2-6; d_gene: -; v_gene: TRBV7-3; abundance: -; CDR3nt: TGTGCCAGCAGCTTAGCCGGGTCCGGCTCTGGGGCCAACGTCCTGACTTTC; CDR3aa: CASSLAGSGSGANVLTF
j_gene: TRBJ2-1; d_gene: -; v_gene: TRBV25-1; abundance: many; CDR3nt: TGTGCCAGCCGCCTTCCTGGGAGCTCCTACAATGAGCAGTTCTTC; CDR3aa: CASRLPGSSYNEQFF
j_gene: TRBJ1-4; d_gene: -; v_gene: TRBV7-9; abundance: -; CDR3nt: TGTGCCAGCAGCTATACACGGGGGACACGACCTATCGACGATGAAAAACTGTTTTTT; CDR3aa: CASSYTRGTRPIDDEKLFF
j_gene: TRBJ2-7; d_gene: TRBD1; v_gene: TRBV29-1; abundance: -; CDR3nt: TGCAGCGTAGAGACAGGGGAAGGCGGCGAGCAGTACTTC; CDR3aa: CSVETGEGGEQYF
j_gene: TRBJ1-6; d_gene: -; v_gene: TRBV12-5; abundance: many; CDR3nt: TGTGCTAGTGGTCGGGCCGGGGGGGCGTATAATTCACCCCTCCACTTT; CDR3aa: CASGRAGGAYNSPLHF
j_gene: TRBJ1-3; d_gene: -; v_gene: TRBV6-1; abundance: few; CDR3nt: TGTGCCAGCAGTTCAGTCGTCTCTGGAAACACCATATATTTT; CDR3aa: CASSSVVSGNTIYF
j_gene: TRBJ2-7; d_gene: -; v_gene: TRBV29-1; abundance: few; CDR3nt: TGCAGCGTTGATAATACGGAGACCTACGAGCAGTACTTC; CDR3aa: CSVDNTETYEQYF
j_gene: TRBJ2-3; d_gene: -; v_gene: TRBV9; abundance: few; CDR3nt: TGTGCCAGCAGCGTAGCGGAGGGAGGAGGAGATACGCAGTATTTT; CDR3aa: CASSVAEGGGDTQYF
j_gene: TRBJ2-3; d_gene: -; v_gene: TRBV28; abundance: many; CDR3nt: TGTGCCAGCAGTTCACACATAGGGGCCCATACGCAGTATTTT; CDR3aa: CASSSHIGAHTQYF
j_gene: TRBJ1-6; d_gene: -; v_gene: TRBV12-3/TRBV12-4; abundance: many; CDR3nt: TGTGCCAGCAAGTACGGCAGCTCCTATAATTCACCCCTCCACTTT; CDR3aa: CASKYGSSYNSPLHF
j_gene: TRBJ2-5; d_gene: -; v_gene: TRBV20-1; abundance: many; CDR3nt: TGCAGTGCCGACCGAGAGACCCAGTACTTC; CDR3aa: CSADRETQYF